This is a list of T cell receptor beta chains from one sample in a study of blood T cell repertoires in COVID-19. Repertoires were generated with immunoSEQ multiplex PCR, while TCRdb's copy carries only in-frame clones and drops some. The table lists more than 400,000 clones, around 90% of them singletons, with about 0.6% in the top ten. Sequencing used PBMCs or T cells enriched from blood (not recorded which). The receptor source for this set is a man aged 18-30 years who had recovered from COVID-19. The CDR3 runs from the conserved cysteine through the conserved F or W. A D gene is named only where the DNA matches it firmly. Rows give clone size only sometimes, using once, few, many, or a class for an expanded clone.

TRBJ1-6 - TRBV3-1/TRBV3-2 - CASSQSPDNSPLHF TGTGCCAGCAGCCAATCCCCCGATAATTCACCCCTCCACTTT
TRBJ1-1 - TRBV12-5 TRBD1 CASGLGNKTGGGTEAFF TGTGCTAGTGGTTTGGGGAATAAAACAGGGGGCGGGACTGAAGCTTTCTTT
TRBJ1-4 - TRBV7-9 - CASSSSGYTNEKLFF TGTGCCAGCAGCTCTTCCGGGTACACTAATGAAAAACTGTTTTTT
TRBJ1-2 - TRBV14 TRBD1 CASSQGQSYGYTF TGTGCCAGCAGCCAGGGACAGAGCTATGGCTACACCTTC
TRBJ1-2 - TRBV5-1 - CASSLSLGPDGYTF TGCGCCAGCAGCTTGTCTCTGGGGCCCGATGGCTACACCTTC
TRBJ1-4 once TRBV27 - CASSPRRGEKLFF TGTGCCAGCAGTCCTAGACGGGGTGAAAAACTGTTTTTT
TRBJ2-2 few TRBV9 TRBD2 CASSLAGGPGTGELFF TGTGCCAGCAGCCTAGCGGGAGGGCCGGGAACCGGGGAGCTGTTTTTT
TRBJ1-6 - TRBV5-1 TRBD1 CASSLGRGQGYNSPLHF TGCGCCAGCAGCTTGGGCAGGGGACAGGGCTATAATTCACCCCTCCACTTT
TRBJ2-1 - TRBV4-1 - CASSPRLPVAYNEQFF TGCGCCAGCAGCCCCCGACTACCGGTTGCCTACAATGAGCAGTTCTTC
TRBJ2-5 - TRBV5-1 TRBD2 CASSPGGAEETQYF TGCGCCAGCAGCCCGGGGGGGGCGGAAGAGACCCAGTACTTC
TRBJ2-3 - TRBV3-1/TRBV3-2 - CASSPPKSDTQYF TGTGCCAGCAGCCCGCCTAAGTCGGATACGCAGTATTTT